This T cell receptor beta chain appears in the sequencing data of a study of technical replicates of blood from a few donors (dated by TCRdb to 2016 to 2017). Spanning cysteine to phenylalanine, the CDR3 consists of 14 amino acids. The read is trimmed to its CDR3 DNA, 42 bases read in frame from base 1. Germline trimming: 4 bases from V, 8 bases from J; junction bases outside gene matches: 3. In the germline V gene, CDR1 corresponds to SGDLS and CDR2 to YYNGEE. This clone was seen a single time. No antigen is known for it. No base qualities exist here, and no much larger clone lies one base off it. The library relied on the immunoSEQ multiplex PCR assay. The table was pulled from immuneACCESS by TCRdb, which kept in-frame rearrangements only. Such tables lose some clones; where checked, under half of the loss comes from unresolved V genes, and the rest has no known cause. This sample has about 88,000 clones in its table, and around 94% of those were observed once. The biggest ten clones account for 0.25% of the sample.

The sample consisted of T cells isolated from PBMCs. Recombination linked TRBV9 to TRBJ2-1; TRBD2 lines up with 13 middle nucleotides. This clonotype was sampled from a human donor in good health. The CDR3 corresponds to CASSSGLAGDEQFF. The sequence in DNA is TGTGCCAGCAGCTCCGGACTAGCGGGGGATGAGCAGTTCTTC.